This TCR beta chain comes out of a study of T cells in narcolepsy. Findings and limits, study-wide: Reportedly, autoreactive clonotypes were serially detected in patients' blood but not controls'.

This clone came up once. Its antigen is as yet unknown. After removal of 3 bases from V and 5 bases from J, the junction contained 8 bases not matched to a gene. Germline V gives CDR1 SGHKS, CDR2 YYEKEE (reference sequence). The CDR3 has 16 amino acids. TCRdb's copy holds only in-frame clones and misses some; the assay was immunoSEQ multiplex PCR. This sample has about 33,000 clones, with roughly 90% found just once. Sequenced input: CD45RA- memory CD4+ T cells from PBMCs. The receptor's source is a human donor with narcolepsy. The V gene is TRBV5-5, the J gene TRBJ1-1, with TRBD1 identical over 12 bases. The CDR3 DNA sequence: TGTGCCAGCAGCTGGGGACAGGGGGCAAGAGGGACTGAAGCTTTCTTT. It translates to CASSWGQGARGTEAFF.